This is a list of T cell receptor beta chains from one sample in a study of long-term antiretroviral therapy in people with HIV. The method was immunoSEQ multiplex PCR; TCRdb's version includes in-frame clones alone and lacks a portion of them. The table shows 20,000 to 25,000 clones, with approximately 86% occurring only once. The source was unsorted PBMCs, collected 1.9 years after starting antiretroviral therapy. The receptors here all came from a woman in her thirties with HIV. The CDR3 runs from the conserved cysteine through the conserved F or W. The D gene is left open where the match is weak. The size entry is marked missing in some rows and otherwise reads once, few, many or a size class.

D gene,clone size,V gene,J gene,CDR3 length,CDR3 DNA,CDR3 protein
-,-,TRBV5-1,TRBJ2-3,16,TGCGCCAGCAGCTCAAGGACTGTAACTAGCACAGATACGCAGTATTTT,CASSSRTVTSTDTQYF
TRBD1,-,TRBV30,TRBJ1-6,14,TGTGCCTGGAGGTCGGGGACAGGGGGTTCACCCCTCCACTTT,CAWRSGTGGSPLHF
TRBD2,-,TRBV6-5,TRBJ2-2,15,TGTGCCAGCAGTTCCGCGACTAGCGCGAAGGGGGAGCTGTTTTTT,CASSSATSAKGELFF
TRBD1,-,TRBV7-2,TRBJ2-7,15,TGTGCCAGCAGCCGGACAGGGGGTACTCCATACGAGCAGTACTTC,CASSRTGGTPYEQYF
-,-,TRBV2,TRBJ2-7,20,TGTGCCAGCAGTACATCTCCCGAGAGCCGAAGAGGCAGGGTCCCCTACGAGCAGTACTTC,CASSTSPESRRGRVPYEQYF
TRBD1,-,TRBV27,TRBJ1-1,14,TGTGCCAGCAGAAAGGGACAGGGGGCCACTGAAGCTTTCTTT,CASRKGQGATEAFF
TRBD1,-,TRBV6-5,TRBJ1-2,13,TGTGCCAGCAGTTACTATGGGACAGATGGCTACACCTTC,CASSYYGTDGYTF
-,-,TRBV27,TRBJ1-1,13,TGTGCCAGCAGTTTCGGCTCAAACACTGAAGCTTTCTTT,CASSFGSNTEAFF
-,-,TRBV28,TRBJ1-2,16,TGTGCCAGCAGCCCTCCGCGGTACAAATCTAACTATGGCTACACCTTC,CASSPPRYKSNYGYTF
-,-,TRBV29-1,TRBJ2-1,15,TGCAGCGTTGGAGGGAAACTAGGAACCTACAATGAGCAGTTCTTC,CSVGGKLGTYNEQFF
TRBD1,-,TRBV30,TRBJ2-5,18,TGTGCCTGGAGTGTACTACAAACTTTCGACAGGGCTAGGGAGACCCAGTACTTC,CAWSVLQTFDRARETQYF
-,-,TRBV21-1,TRBJ1-5,14,TGTGCCAGCAGCAAAGAAGGGTGGGATCAGCCCCAGCATTTT,CASSKEGWDQPQHF
-,few,TRBV6-5,TRBJ2-5,13,TGTGCCAGCAGTTACTCAGGCCGAGAGACCCAGTACTTC,CASSYSGRETQYF
-,once,TRBV5-6,TRBJ1-4,16,TGTGCCAGCAGCTTGGCCAGTGGGGGCCCAGACGAAAAACTGTTTTTT,CASSLASGGPDEKLFF
TRBD2,-,TRBV30,TRBJ2-2,16,TGTGCCTGGACCCAAAAGCGGGGGGGGAACACCGGGGAGCTGTTTTTT,CAWTQKRGGNTGELFF